This is a list of T cell receptor beta chains from one sample in a study of blood T cell repertoires in COVID-19. Profiling relied on immunoSEQ multiplex PCR, and the TCRdb table lists in-frame clones only, not all of them. The table records 150,000 or so clones, around 86% of them present only once. The sample was peripheral blood. Receptors were obtained from a man in his 60s with acute or convalescent COVID-19. Each CDR3 is given with its conserved first and last residue. D genes are given only for firm matches. Rows give clone size only sometimes, using once, few, many, or a class for an expanded clone.

TRBD1 | . | 14 | TRBJ2-7 | TRBV7-3 | TGTGCCAGCAGCCCAGAAGGACAGGGTAGTTTGCTGTACTTC | CASSPEGQGSLLYF
. | once | 14 | TRBJ1-5 | TRBV2 | TGTGCCAGCAGTGAACAGGGTGTTAATCAGCCCCAGCATTTT | CASSEQGVNQPQHF
TRBD1 | . | 17 | TRBJ2-7 | TRBV28 | TGTGCCAGCAGTTGGGCTGAACTCTACAGGGGTGCGTACGAGCAGTACTTC | CASSWAELYRGAYEQYF
TRBD1 | . | 15 | TRBJ1-3 | TRBV28 | TGTGCCAGCAGTTTTACAGGGGCCCAGGTCGGCACCATATATTTT | CASSFTGAQVGTIYF
. | . | 16 | TRBJ2-1 | TRBV3-1/TRBV3-2 | TGTGCCAGCAGCCAAGTTGCGGGGAGCTCCTACAATGAGCAGTTCTTC | CASSQVAGSSYNEQFF
TRBD2 | . | 19 | TRBJ2-1 | TRBV5-1 | TGCGCCAGCAGCTTAAACAAGACTAGCGGGAGGACCACCCGCCATGAGCAGTTCTTC | CASSLNKTSGRTTRHEQFF
. | . | 13 | TRBJ2-5 | TRBV7-9 | TGTGCCAGCCTTAGCGGACCCCAAGAGACCCAGTACTTC | CASLSGPQETQYF
. | many | 12 | TRBJ2-5 | TRBV28 | TGTGCCAGCAGGGCAGGGAAAGAGACCCAGTACTTC | CASRAGKETQYF
. | . | 14 | TRBJ2-7 | TRBV19 | TGTGCCAGTGGACTTGGCGGTCCGCCCTACGAGCAGTACTTC | CASGLGGPPYEQYF
. | . | 15 | TRBJ2-3 | TRBV18 | TGTGCCAGCTCACAAGCCAGGGTAAGGTCAGATACGCAGTATTTT | CASSQARVRSDTQYF
TRBD1 | once | 14 | TRBJ1-1 | TRBV19 | TGTGCCAGTAGTCCGTGGACAGGGCGCGCTGAAGCTTTCTTT | CASSPWTGRAEAFF
TRBD2 | . | 17 | TRBJ2-7 | TRBV5-1 | TGCGCCAGCGTTCAAAGGCCCGGACTAGCGGGAGAGATCGAGCAGTACTTC | CASVQRPGLAGEIEQYF
TRBD1 | . | 18 | TRBJ1-2 | TRBV11-2 | TGTGCCAGCAGCCCGCCCGGGACAGCGCCCCTTAATAACTATGGCTACACCTTC | CASSPPGTAPLNNYGYTF
TRBD2 | . | 16 | TRBJ2-1 | TRBV5-1 | TGCGCCAGCAGCCCCTGGACTAGCGGGAGAGGGAATGAGCAGTTCTTC | CASSPWTSGRGNEQFF
TRBD2 | . | 17 | TRBJ2-1 | TRBV9 | TGTGCCAGCAGCGTAGACCCGACTAGCGGGAGGTACAATGAGCAGTTCTTC | CASSVDPTSGRYNEQFF
TRBD2 | . | 14 | TRBJ2-7 | TRBV9 | TGTGCCAGCAGCGAGGGGACTAGAAGTGGCGAGCAGTACTTC | CASSEGTRSGEQYF
TRBD2 | . | 18 | TRBJ2-1 | TRBV7-6 | TGTGCCAGCAGCGACCCCGGGACTAGCGGGAGAACCTACAATGAGCAGTTCTTC | CASSDPGTSGRTYNEQFF
. | . | 12 | TRBJ1-6 | TRBV27 | TGTGCCAGCAGTTCGTACAGGGACCGCCTCCACTTT | CASSSYRDRLHF
TRBD2 | . | 14 | TRBJ2-7 | TRBV28 | TGTGCCAGCAGACTTAGCGGGAGTAGGAACGAGCAGTACTTC | CASRLSGSRNEQYF
. | . | 16 | TRBJ2-3 | TRBV30 | TGTGCCTGGAGTGTAGGCCACCTTGGGGGGATTGATACGCAGTATTTT | CAWSVGHLGGIDTQYF
. | . | 13 | TRBJ2-7 | TRBV7-3 | TGTGCCAGCAGCGAGTCGGGGAACCACGAGCAGTACTTC | CASSESGNHEQYF